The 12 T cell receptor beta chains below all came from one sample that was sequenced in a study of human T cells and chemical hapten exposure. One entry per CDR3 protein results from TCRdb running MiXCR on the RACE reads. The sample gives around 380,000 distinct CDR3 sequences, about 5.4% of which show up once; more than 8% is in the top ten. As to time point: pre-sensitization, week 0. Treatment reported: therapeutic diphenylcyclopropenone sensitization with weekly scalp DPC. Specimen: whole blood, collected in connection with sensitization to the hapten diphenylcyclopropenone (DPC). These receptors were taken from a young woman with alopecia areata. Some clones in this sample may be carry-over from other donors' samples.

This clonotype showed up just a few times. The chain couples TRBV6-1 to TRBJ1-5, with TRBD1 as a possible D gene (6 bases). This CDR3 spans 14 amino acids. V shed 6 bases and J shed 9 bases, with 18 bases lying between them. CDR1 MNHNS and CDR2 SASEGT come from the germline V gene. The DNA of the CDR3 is TGTGCCAGCAGCCTACCGGGACATCCTGTGCCCCAGCATTTT. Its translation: CASSLPGHPVPQHF.

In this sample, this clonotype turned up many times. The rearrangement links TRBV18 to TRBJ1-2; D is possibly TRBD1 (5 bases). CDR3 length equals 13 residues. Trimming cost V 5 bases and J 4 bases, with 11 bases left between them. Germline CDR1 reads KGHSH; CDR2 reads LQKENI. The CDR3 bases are TGTGCCAGCTCAACTCAGGGACTCTATGGCTACACCTTC. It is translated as CASSTQGLYGYTF.

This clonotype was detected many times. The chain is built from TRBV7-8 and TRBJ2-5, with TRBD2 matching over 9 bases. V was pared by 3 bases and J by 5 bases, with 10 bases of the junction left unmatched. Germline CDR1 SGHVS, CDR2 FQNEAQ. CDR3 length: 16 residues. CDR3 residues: CASSFAAGGPWETQYF. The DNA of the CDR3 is TGTGCCAGCAGCTTTGCAGCGGGGGGCCCCTGGGAGACCCAGTACTTC. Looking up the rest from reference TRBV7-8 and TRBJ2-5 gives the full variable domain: GAGVSQSPRYKVAKRGQDVALRCDPISGHVSLFWYQQALGQGPEFLTYFQNEAQLDKSGLPSDRFFAERPEGSVSTLKIQRTQQEDSAVYLCASSFAAGGPWETQYFGPGTRLLVL.

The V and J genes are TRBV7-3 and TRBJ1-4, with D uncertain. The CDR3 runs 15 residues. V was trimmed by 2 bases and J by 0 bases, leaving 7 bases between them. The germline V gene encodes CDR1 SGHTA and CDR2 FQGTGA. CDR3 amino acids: CASSLVAATNEKLFF. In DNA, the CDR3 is TGTGCCAGCAGCTTAGTCGCAGCAACTAATGAAAAACTGTTTTTT.

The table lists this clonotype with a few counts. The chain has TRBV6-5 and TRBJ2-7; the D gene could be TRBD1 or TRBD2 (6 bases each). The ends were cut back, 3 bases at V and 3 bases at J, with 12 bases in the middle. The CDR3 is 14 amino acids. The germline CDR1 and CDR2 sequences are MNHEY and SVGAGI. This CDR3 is CASSYKGGNYEQYF. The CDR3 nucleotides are TGTGCCAGCAGTTATAAGGGGGGCAACTACGAGCAGTACTTC.

CDR3 nucleotides: TGTGCCACCAGTGATGGGTTGGATACGCAGTATTTT. This codes for CATSDGLDTQYF. The chain joins TRBV24-1 to TRBJ2-3; D is unclear. In germline, CDR1 is KGHDR, CDR2 SFDVKD. Trimming stripped 3 bases from V and 6 bases from J, with 6 bases between. CDR3 size: 12 residues.

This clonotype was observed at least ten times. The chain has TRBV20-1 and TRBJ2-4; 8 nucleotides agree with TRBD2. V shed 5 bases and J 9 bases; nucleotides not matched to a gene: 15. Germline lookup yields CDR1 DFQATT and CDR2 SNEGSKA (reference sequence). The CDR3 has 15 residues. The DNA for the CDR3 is TGCAGTGCTCCATCCCCAGCGGGGGCCTCGCCCATTCAGTACTTC. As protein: CSAPSPAGASPIQYF.

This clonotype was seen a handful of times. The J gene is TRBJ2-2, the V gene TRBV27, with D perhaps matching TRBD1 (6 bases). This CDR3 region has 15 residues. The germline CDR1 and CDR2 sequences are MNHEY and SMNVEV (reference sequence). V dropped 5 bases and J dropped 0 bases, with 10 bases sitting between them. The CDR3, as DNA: TGTGCCAGCAGTCCCCGGGACACGAACACCGGGGAGCTGTTTTTT. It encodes CASSPRDTNTGELFF.

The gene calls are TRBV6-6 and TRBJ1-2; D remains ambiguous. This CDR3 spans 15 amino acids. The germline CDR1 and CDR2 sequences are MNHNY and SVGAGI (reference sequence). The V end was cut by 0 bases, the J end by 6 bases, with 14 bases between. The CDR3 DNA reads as TGTGCCAGCAGTTACTCGGAGGCCCCCACTCATGGCTACACCTTC. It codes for CASSYSEAPTHGYTF.

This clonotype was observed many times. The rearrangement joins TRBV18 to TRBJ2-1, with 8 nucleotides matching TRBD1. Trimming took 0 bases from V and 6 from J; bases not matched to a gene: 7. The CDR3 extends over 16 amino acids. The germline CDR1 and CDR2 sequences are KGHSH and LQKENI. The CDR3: CASSPPTGVLSNEQFF. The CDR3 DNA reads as TGTGCCAGCTCACCACCGACAGGGGTTTTGAGCAATGAGCAGTTCTTC.

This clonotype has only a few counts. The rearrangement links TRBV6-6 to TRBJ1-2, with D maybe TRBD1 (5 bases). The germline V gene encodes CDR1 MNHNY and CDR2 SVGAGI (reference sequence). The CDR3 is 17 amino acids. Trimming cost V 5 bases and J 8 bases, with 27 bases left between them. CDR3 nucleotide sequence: TGTGCCAGCAGTCCCGCCTTCGGGGGGGGAGCATATGGAGGCTACACCTTC. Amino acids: CASSPAFGGGAYGGYTF.

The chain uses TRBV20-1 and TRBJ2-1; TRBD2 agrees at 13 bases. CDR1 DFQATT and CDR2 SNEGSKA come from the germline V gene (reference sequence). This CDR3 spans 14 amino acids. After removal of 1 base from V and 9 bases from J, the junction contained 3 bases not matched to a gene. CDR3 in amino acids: CSARVTSGGSEQFF. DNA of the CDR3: TGCAGTGCTAGAGTGACTAGCGGGGGGTCTGAGCAGTTCTTC.